These 30 T cell receptor beta chains share one sample of origin, sequenced in a study of T cells after posttransplantation cyclophosphamide. The table came from immunoSEQ multiplex PCR; TCRdb's copy has only in-frame clones and leaves some out. Of tens of thousands of clones in the sample, roughly nine tenths were seen once. Methotrexate plus calcineurin inhibitor accompanied controls' myeloablative marrow transplants; sampling was 1 year later. The source was PBMCs, collected about 350 days after allogeneic stem cell transplant with calcineurin inhibitor and methotrexate. The receptors derive from a female patient in her 30s who received an allogeneic stem cell transplant from an unrelated donor, was CMV-positive, and had acute and chronic GVHD. The graft donor may have given rise to some T cells.

The V gene is TRBV27, the J gene TRBJ2-7; 9 bases map to TRBD2. The germline V gene has CDR1 MNHEY and CDR2 SMNVEV (reference sequence). V trimming: 4 bases; J trimming: 7 bases; junction bases outside the gene matches: 14. This CDR3 region has 16 residues. The CDR3 DNA reads as TGTGCCAGCAGTTCCTCCTCTAGCGGGGCCCTCTTTGAGCAGTACTTC. It codes for CASSSSSSGALFEQYF.

The genes are TRBV7-2 and TRBJ2-2, with TRBD1 matching over 8 bases. This CDR3 is built from 16 residues. The V gene end was trimmed by 1 base and the J gene end by 6 bases; junction bases not matched to a gene: 7. Per the germline V gene, CDR1 is SGHTA and CDR2 is FQGNSA. CDR3 sequence reads: CASSLVPGGFSGELFF. The CDR3 DNA sequence: TGTGCCAGCAGCTTAGTTCCAGGGGGCTTTTCCGGGGAGCTGTTTTTT.

DNA for the CDR3: TGTGCCAGCAGTAAACAGGGGCTGCCTAATGAAAAACTGTTTTTT. Protein: CASSKQGLPNEKLFF. This chain links TRBV25-1 with TRBJ1-4; the match to TRBD1 covers 7 bases. Germline V gives CDR1 MGHDK, CDR2 SYGVNS. There are 15 residues in the CDR3. V was clipped by 5 bases and J by 3 bases; unmatched bases: 6.

The rearrangement links TRBV7-2 to TRBJ2-5; 9 nucleotides agree with TRBD2. The end of the DNA aligns better with TRBJ2-7, so the J call may be wrong. Germline V gene lookup returns CDR1 SGHTA and CDR2 FQGNSA. The CDR3 length is 16 residues. The CDR3 DNA reads as TGTGCCAGCAGCTTAGCGGGCGGGAGGGCCGCTTACGAGCAGTACTTC. This encodes CASSLAGGRAAYEQYF.

V is TRBV5-1 and J is TRBJ2-7; TRBD2 matches at 14 bases. V was pared by 1 base and J by 1 base, with 10 bases of the junction left unmatched. The germline CDR1 and CDR2 sequences are SGHRS and YFSETQ. CDR3 length: 19 amino acids. The chain's CDR3 is CASSLSPGLAGANSYEQYV. In nucleotides, the CDR3 is TGCGCCAGCAGCTTGTCCCCGGGACTAGCGGGAGCAAATTCCTACGAGCAGTACGTC.

The V gene is TRBV5-5, the J gene TRBJ1-1, with no clear D. The CDR3 length is 13 residues. Germline V gene lookup returns CDR1 SGHKS and CDR2 YYEKEE (reference sequence). Trimming took 1 base from V and 4 from J, leaving 8 bases between them. Here the CDR3 DNA reads TGTGCCAGCAGCTTGAGGGAGGCCACTGAAGCTTTCTTT. This translates into CASSLREATEAFF.

The DNA for the CDR3 is TGCGCCAGCAGCCTTCCGGGAGATGGCTACACCTTC. Protein product: CASSLPGDGYTF. V usage is TRBV5-1 and J usage is TRBJ1-2; D is undetermined. V was clipped by 4 bases and J by 6 bases, with 10 bases between them. This CDR3 region has 12 residues. CDR1 and CDR2 from the germline V gene are SGHRS and YFSETQ.

Here the CDR3 DNA reads TGTGCCAGCAGTTCGACCGGGACAGGGGACCCCGGAAACACCATATATTTT. Translated, it gives CASSSTGTGDPGNTIYF. This sequence joins TRBV27 and TRBJ1-3, with 10 bases matching TRBD1. The ends lost 4 bases at V and 4 bases at J; junction bases unmatched: 10. The CDR3 is 17 amino acids. The V gene's germline CDR1 is MNHEY and CDR2 SMNVEV (reference sequence).

The chain employs TRBV11-3 and TRBJ1-1; 10 bases are a match to TRBD1. In germline, CDR1 is SGHNT, CDR2 YENEEA. V dropped 8 bases and J dropped 3; count of bases not matched to a gene: 6. This CDR3 contains 14 residues. The CDR3 coding sequence is TGTGCCAGCTGCCGGGACAGGGGTTACACTGAAGCTTTCTTT. Translated, it gives CASCRDRGYTEAFF.

The J gene is TRBJ2-7, the V gene TRBV14; 11 nucleotides agree with TRBD2. Germline CDR1 SGHDN, CDR2 FVKESK. The CDR3 contains 16 residues. Unmatched junction bases numbered 5, after V lost 0 bases and J lost 4 bases. In nucleotides, the CDR3 is TGTGCCAGCAGCCAAGAATGGACTAGCGGGTTTTACGAGCAGTACTTC. Protein product: CASSQEWTSGFYEQYF.

In nucleotides, the CDR3 is TGTGCCAGCAGCTCCGGAGGGGTTCGGCAGCCCCAGCATTTT. Residues: CASSSGGVRQPQHF. The rearrangement uses TRBV6-1 and TRBJ1-5; possible D gene TRBD1, 5 bases. Between the trimmed V and J ends, which lost 6 bases and 7 bases, there was a span of 16 bases. CDR1 and CDR2 (germline): MNHNS, SASEGT. The length of the CDR3 is 14 residues.

This clone has more than one count but fewer than ten. The chain is built from TRBV29-1 and TRBJ1-5, with D possibly TRBD1 on 6 matching bases. The CDR3 consists of 13 residues. Germline CDR1 SQVTM, CDR2 ANQGSEA. Trimming stripped 4 bases from V and 5 bases from J, with 12 bases between. In DNA form, the CDR3 reads TGCAGCGTTGGATTGGCAGGGGATCAGCCCCAGCATTTT. Translating it yields CSVGLAGDQPQHF.

V and J are TRBV15 and TRBJ2-1, with 10 bases fitting TRBD2. CDR3 length: 17 residues. The V gene's germline CDR1 is LNHNV and CDR2 YYDKDF (reference sequence). V was clipped by 0 bases and J by 5 bases; unmatched bases: 7. CDR3 DNA sequence: TGTGCCACCAGCAGAGATTTGCTAGCGGGAGTTGACAATGAGCAGTTCTTC. It yields the protein CATSRDLLAGVDNEQFF.

The V call is TRBV7-6, the J call TRBJ2-1; D gene ambiguous. CDR1 and CDR2 from the germline V gene are SGHVS and FNYEAQ. Trimming cost V 2 bases and J 5 bases, with 13 bases left between them. This CDR3 region has 15 residues. CDR3 loop: CASSLIGGINNEQFF. The CDR3 DNA is TGTGCCAGCAGCTTAATCGGCGGAATCAACAATGAGCAGTTCTTC.

The chain uses TRBV12-5 and TRBJ2-1, with a possible D match to TRBD2 (6 bases). The CDR3 is 14 amino acids. V shed 4 bases and J shed 2 bases, with 9 bases lying between them. In germline, CDR1 is LGHNT, CDR2 FRNRAP. The CDR3 bases are TGTGCTAGTGGTTCGGGACTCACCTACAATGAGCAGTTCTTC. The encoded protein is CASGSGLTYNEQFF.

This clone was recorded only once. V is TRBV5-8 and J is TRBJ2-3, with 14 bases lining up with TRBD2. The CDR3 length is 18 residues. The germline V gene encodes CDR1 SGHTS and CDR2 YDEGEE. After removal of 3 bases from V and 5 bases from J, the junction contained 11 bases not matched to a gene. CDR3 sequence reads: CASSSGLAGDPSGDTQYF. The DNA of the CDR3 is TGTGCCAGCAGCTCGGGACTAGCGGGAGACCCGTCGGGAGATACGCAGTATTTT.

V and J are TRBV20-1 and TRBJ1-1, with 8 bases aligning to TRBD1. The germline gives CDR1 DFQATT, CDR2 SNEGSKA (reference sequence). The CDR3 has 11 residues. V shed 7 bases and J 10 bases; nucleotides not matched to a gene: 8. The CDR3 DNA is TGCAGTGTCCTGGACAGGGAAAGAGCTTTCTTT. Translation: CSVLDRERAFF.

This rearrangement joins TRBV7-9 to TRBJ2-7, with 9 bases aligning to TRBD1. V shed 5 bases and J 11 bases; nucleotides not matched to a gene: 13. Germline V gene data show CDR1 as SEHNR and CDR2 as FQNEAQ (reference sequence). This CDR3 has 14 residues. The CDR3 region is CASSGNSGQGMEYV. CDR3 in DNA: TGTGCCAGCAGCGGTAACTCGGGACAGGGTATGGAGTACGTC.

V usage is TRBV28 and J usage is TRBJ1-1, with D possibly being TRBD1 (5 bases). Germline V CDR1 and CDR2: MDHEN, SYDVKM. V lost 5 bases and J 0 bases, leaving 13 bases between the germline ends. This CDR3 comprises 15 residues. The CDR3 coding sequence is TGTGCCAGCAGTCCCCGACAGATCATGAACACTGAAGCTTTCTTT. Protein sequence: CASSPRQIMNTEAFF.

This clone was picked up a small number of times. J is TRBJ1-5 and V is TRBV10-3, with D unresolved. CDR1 and CDR2 (germline): ENHRY, SYGVKD. The CDR3 consists of 15 residues. V gave up 0 bases and J gave up 2 bases, with 8 bases separating them. In DNA form, the CDR3 reads TGTGCCATCAGTGAGTCCGGGGTTGGCAATCAGCCCCAGCATTTT. Translated: CAISESGVGNQPQHF.

V gene TRBV18 combines with J gene TRBJ2-7, with a tentative D call TRBD1 (6 bases). The V gene lost 6 bases and the J gene lost 4 bases, with 13 bases spanning the gap. The CDR3 extends over 13 amino acids. Germline V lookup: CDR1 KGHSH, CDR2 LQKENI. The CDR3 DNA is TGTGCCAGCTCCCGGGACACGTTATACGAGCAGTACTTC. Its protein product is CASSRDTLYEQYF.

The gene calls are TRBV9 and TRBJ1-2, with D unresolved. CDR3 length: 13 residues. Per the germline V gene, CDR1 is SGDLS and CDR2 is YYNGEE. Trimming took off 2 bases at V and 4 bases at J, with 9 bases between the two ends. CDR3 sequence: CASSVSPLYGYTF. The CDR3 nucleotides read TGTGCCAGCAGCGTTTCCCCCCTCTATGGCTACACCTTC.

This sequence joins TRBV6-1 and TRBJ2-2, with 12 bases aligning to TRBD2. In germline, CDR1 is MNHNS, CDR2 SASEGT. The V gene end was trimmed by 6 bases and the J gene end by 1 base; junction bases not matched to a gene: 3. The CDR3 loop spans 16 amino acids. The CDR3 region has the DNA TGTGCCAGCAGAGAACTAGCGGGAGGGAACACCGGGGAGCTGTTTTTT. Translating it yields CASRELAGGNTGELFF.

The DNA of the CDR3 is TGCGCCAGCAGCCAAGACTCCCTGGGAGGGGGGACAGATACGCAGTATTTT. This translates into CASSQDSLGGGTDTQYF. The chain has TRBV4-1 and TRBJ2-3; tentative D call: TRBD2 (7 bases). The CDR3 runs to 17 residues. The V gene lost 0 bases and the J gene lost 3 bases, with 16 bases spanning the gap. Germline CDR1 MGHRA, CDR2 YSYEKL.

J is TRBJ1-4 and V is TRBV19; the D is unclear. Deletions cut 3 bases from V and 4 bases from J, with 9 bases between. The CDR3 is 14 residues long. Germline loops: CDR1 LNHDA, CDR2 SQIVND (reference sequence). The CDR3 here is CASSISGRNEKLFF. The CDR3 DNA reads TGTGCCAGTAGTATTAGTGGGCGTAATGAAAAACTGTTTTTT.

The chain couples TRBV25-1 to TRBJ2-5; D is perhaps TRBD1 (6 bases). V lost 4 bases and J lost 4, with 16 bases in between. Germline lookup yields CDR1 MGHDK and CDR2 SYGVNS. This CDR3 contains 15 residues. The CDR3 protein is CASSGGLRGVETQYF. The CDR3 DNA reads as TGTGCCAGCAGTGGGGGGCTCCGAGGGGTAGAGACCCAGTACTTC.

V is TRBV7-2 and J is TRBJ2-2; 9 bases map to TRBD2. CDR3 size: 16 residues. The germline V gene encodes CDR1 SGHTA and CDR2 FQGNSA. V gave up 3 bases and J gave up 1 base; unmatched junction bases: 3. The CDR3 here is CASSFPSGMNTGELFF. CDR3 DNA sequence: TGTGCCAGCAGCTTCCCTAGCGGGATGAACACCGGGGAGCTGTTTTTT. The whole variable domain, remainder taken from reference TRBV7-2 and TRBJ2-2, is GAGVSQSPSNKVTEKGKDVELRCDPISGHTALYWYRQSLGQGLEFLIYFQGNSAPDKSGLPSDRFSAERTGGSVSTLTIQRTQQEDSAVYLCASSFPSGMNTGELFFGEGSRLTVL.

The rearrangement joins TRBV4-3 to TRBJ1-4; D is possibly TRBD1 (5 bases). Trimming pared 4 bases from V and 7 bases from J, leaving 19 bases between. Germline V gene lookup returns CDR1 LGHNA and CDR2 YSLEER. This CDR3 has 16 amino acids. As DNA, the CDR3 is TGCGCCAGCAGCCCAACTCACCAGGGCAGGGCTGAAAAACTGTTTTTT. Protein product: CASSPTHQGRAEKLFF.

The count of this clone is one. The rearrangement uses TRBV5-4 and TRBJ2-1; TRBD2 aligns across 10 bases. The germline V gene encodes CDR1 SGHNT and CDR2 YYREEE (reference sequence). V lost 3 bases, J lost 3 bases, and 0 bases stayed unmatched. CDR3 length: 14 amino acids. The CDR3, as DNA: TGTGCCAGCAGCTCTAGCGGGAGCTACAATGAGCAGTTCTTC. Residues: CASSSSGSYNEQFF. The variable domain in full, with the rest retrieved from reference TRBV5-4 and TRBJ2-1, is ETGVTQSPTHLIKTRGQQVTLRCSSQSGHNTVSWYQQALGQGPQFIFQYYREEENGRGNFPPRFSGLQFPNYSSELNVNALELDDSALYLCASSSSGSYNEQFFGPGTRLTVL.

The gene calls are TRBV29-1 and TRBJ2-3; 8 bases agree with TRBD1. The CDR3 extends over 13 amino acids. The trim removed 4 bases at V and 6 bases at J, leaving 6 bases unmatched. CDR1 SQVTM and CDR2 ANQGSEA come from the germline V gene. CDR3 sequence (DNA): TGCAGCGTTGGGACAGGGAGGAGGGATACGCAGTATTTT. Residues: CSVGTGRRDTQYF.